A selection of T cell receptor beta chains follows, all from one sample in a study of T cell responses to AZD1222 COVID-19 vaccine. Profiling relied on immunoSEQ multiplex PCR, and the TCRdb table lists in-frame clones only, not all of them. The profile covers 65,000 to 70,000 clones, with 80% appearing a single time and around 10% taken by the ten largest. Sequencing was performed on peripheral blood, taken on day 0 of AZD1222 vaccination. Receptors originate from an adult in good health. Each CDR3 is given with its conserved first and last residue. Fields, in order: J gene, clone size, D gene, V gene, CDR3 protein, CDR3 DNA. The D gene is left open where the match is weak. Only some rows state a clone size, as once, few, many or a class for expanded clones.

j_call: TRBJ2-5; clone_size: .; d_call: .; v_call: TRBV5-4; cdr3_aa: CASSLVPIETQYF; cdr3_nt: TGTGCCAGCAGCTTGGTACCAATAGAGACCCAGTACTTC
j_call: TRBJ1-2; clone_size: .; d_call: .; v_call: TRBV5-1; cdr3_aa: CASSLESSGGNGYTF; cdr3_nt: TGCGCCAGCAGCTTGGAGAGTTCGGGGGGCAATGGCTACACCTTC
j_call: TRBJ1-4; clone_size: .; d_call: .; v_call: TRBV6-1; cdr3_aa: CASSEVPGSSSELFF; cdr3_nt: TGTGCCAGCAGTGAAGTCCCAGGGTCCTCTTCAGAACTGTTTTTT
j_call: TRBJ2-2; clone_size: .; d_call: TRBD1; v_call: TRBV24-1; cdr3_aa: CATSDPTGVGTGELFF; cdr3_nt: TGTGCCACCAGTGACCCGACAGGGGTTGGTACCGGGGAGCTGTTTTTT
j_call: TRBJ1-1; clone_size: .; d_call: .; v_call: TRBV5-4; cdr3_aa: CASRVYRNTEAFF; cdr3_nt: TGTGCCAGCAGGGTATACAGGAACACTGAAGCTTTCTTT
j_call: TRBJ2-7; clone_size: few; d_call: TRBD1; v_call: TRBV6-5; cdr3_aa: CASSRGQGGSYEQYF; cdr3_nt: TGTGCCAGCAGTAGAGGACAGGGGGGATCCTACGAGCAGTACTTC
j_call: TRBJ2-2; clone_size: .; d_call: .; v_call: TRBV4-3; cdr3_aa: CASSQEGAHRTGELFF; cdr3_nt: TGCGCCAGCAGCCAAGAGGGAGCCCACCGCACCGGGGAGCTGTTTTTT
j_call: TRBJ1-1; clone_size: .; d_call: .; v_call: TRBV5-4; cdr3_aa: CASCLGGTYTEAFF; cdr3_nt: TGTGCCAGCTGTTTAGGTGGGACGTACACTGAAGCTTTCTTT
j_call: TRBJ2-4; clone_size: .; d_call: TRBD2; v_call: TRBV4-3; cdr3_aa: CASSQDSGGAAKNIQYF; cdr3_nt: TGCGCCAGCAGCCAAGATTCCGGGGGGGCAGCCAAAAACATTCAGTACTTC
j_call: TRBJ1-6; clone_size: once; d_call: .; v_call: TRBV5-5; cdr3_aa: CASYSGYSDSPLHF; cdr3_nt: TGTGCCAGCTATTCGGGCTACTCTGATTCACCCCTCCACTTT
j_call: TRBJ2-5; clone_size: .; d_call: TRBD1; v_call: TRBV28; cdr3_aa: CASSTPTGAGETQYF; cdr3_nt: TGTGCCAGCAGTACACCGACAGGGGCGGGAGAGACCCAGTACTTC
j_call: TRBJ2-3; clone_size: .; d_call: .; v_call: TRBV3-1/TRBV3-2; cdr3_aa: CASSQDLASTDTQYF; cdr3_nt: TGTGCCAGCAGCCAAGATCTGGCTAGCACAGATACGCAGTATTTT
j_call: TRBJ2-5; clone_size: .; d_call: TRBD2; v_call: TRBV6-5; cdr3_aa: CASSYSGGEETQYF; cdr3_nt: TGTGCCAGCAGTTACTCTGGGGGGGAAGAGACCCAGTACTTC
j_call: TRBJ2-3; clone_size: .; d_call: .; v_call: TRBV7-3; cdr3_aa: CASSLMGKGATDTQYF; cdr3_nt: TGTGCCAGCAGCTTAATGGGAAAAGGGGCCACAGATACGCAGTATTTT
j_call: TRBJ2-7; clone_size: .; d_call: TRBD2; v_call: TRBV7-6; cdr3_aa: CASSLSGGAVYEQYF; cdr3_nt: TGTGCCAGCAGCTTAAGCGGGGGGGCGGTCTACGAGCAGTACTTC
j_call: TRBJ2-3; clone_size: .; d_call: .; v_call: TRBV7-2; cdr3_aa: CASSSGTDTQYF; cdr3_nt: TGTGCCAGCAGCTCGGGCACAGATACGCAGTATTTT
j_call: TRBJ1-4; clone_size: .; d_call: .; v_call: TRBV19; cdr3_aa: CASSIGGYSDEKLFF; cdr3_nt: TGTGCCAGTAGTATAGGGGGCTATTCGGATGAAAAACTGTTTTTT
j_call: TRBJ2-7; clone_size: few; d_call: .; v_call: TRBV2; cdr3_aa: CASSEPFVPEQYF; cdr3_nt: TGTGCCAGCAGTGAACCCTTTGTTCCCGAGCAGTACTTC
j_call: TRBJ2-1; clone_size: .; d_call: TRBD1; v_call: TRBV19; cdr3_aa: CASRAGGSYNEQFF; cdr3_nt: TGTGCCAGTCGCGCAGGGGGCTCTTACAATGAGCAGTTCTTC
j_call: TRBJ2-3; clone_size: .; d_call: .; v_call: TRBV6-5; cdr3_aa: CASRTHSTDTQYF; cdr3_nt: TGTGCCAGCAGAACACACAGCACAGATACGCAGTATTTT
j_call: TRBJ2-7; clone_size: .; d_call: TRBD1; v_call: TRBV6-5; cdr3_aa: CATEGLGQELYEQYF; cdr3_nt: TGTGCCACCGAGGGGCTGGGACAGGAATTGTACGAGCAGTACTTC
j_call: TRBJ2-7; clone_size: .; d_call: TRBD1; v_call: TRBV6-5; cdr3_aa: CASNWEDRGYEQYF; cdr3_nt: TGTGCCAGCAATTGGGAGGACAGGGGTTACGAGCAGTACTTC
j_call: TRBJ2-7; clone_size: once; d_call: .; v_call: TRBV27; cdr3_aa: CASSLYPGAAYEQYF; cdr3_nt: TGTGCCAGCAGTTTATATCCTGGGGCAGCCTACGAGCAGTACTTC
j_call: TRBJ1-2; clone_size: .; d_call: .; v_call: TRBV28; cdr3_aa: CASSQPGYGYTF; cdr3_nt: TGTGCCAGCAGTCAACCAGGGTATGGCTACACCTTC
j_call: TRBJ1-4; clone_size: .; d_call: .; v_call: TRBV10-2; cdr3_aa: CASSDPGATNEKLFF; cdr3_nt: TGCGCCAGCAGTGACCCAGGTGCAACTAATGAAAAACTGTTTTTT
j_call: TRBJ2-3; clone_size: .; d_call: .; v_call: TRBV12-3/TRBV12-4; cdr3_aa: CASSFFPGMYF; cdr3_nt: TGTGCCAGCAGTTTTTTTCCAGGGATGTATTTT
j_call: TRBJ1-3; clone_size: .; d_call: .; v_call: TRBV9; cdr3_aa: CASSVEPSSHSGNTIYF; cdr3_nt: TGTGCCAGCAGCGTAGAGCCGAGTTCACACTCTGGAAACACCATATATTTT
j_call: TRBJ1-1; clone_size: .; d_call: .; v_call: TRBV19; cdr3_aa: CATHREVNTEAFF; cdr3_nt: TGTGCCACCCACCGTGAGGTGAACACTGAAGCTTTCTTT
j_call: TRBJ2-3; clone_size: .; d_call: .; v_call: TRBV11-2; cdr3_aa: CASSPVRGTDTQYF; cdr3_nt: TGTGCCAGCAGCCCCGTGAGGGGCACAGATACGCAGTATTTT
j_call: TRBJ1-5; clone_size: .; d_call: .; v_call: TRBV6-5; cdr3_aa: CASGGQPQHF; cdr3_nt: TGTGCCAGCGGGGGTCAGCCCCAGCATTTT
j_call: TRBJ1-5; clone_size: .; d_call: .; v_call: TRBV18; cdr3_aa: CASSLDGREPQHF; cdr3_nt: TGTGCCAGCTCACTTGACGGACGGGAGCCCCAGCATTTT
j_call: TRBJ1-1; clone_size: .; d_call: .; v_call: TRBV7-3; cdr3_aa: CASSATPSSWTEAFF; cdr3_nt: TGTGCCAGCAGCGCAACCCCCTCGAGCTGGACTGAAGCTTTCTTT
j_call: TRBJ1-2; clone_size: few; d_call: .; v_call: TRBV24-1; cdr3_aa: CATSVAGDYGYTF; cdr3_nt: TGTGCCACCAGTGTGGCAGGAGACTATGGCTACACCTTC
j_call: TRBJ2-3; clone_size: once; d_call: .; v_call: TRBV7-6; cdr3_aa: CASSPSSADTQYF; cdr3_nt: TGTGCCAGCAGTCCATCTAGCGCAGATACGCAGTATTTT
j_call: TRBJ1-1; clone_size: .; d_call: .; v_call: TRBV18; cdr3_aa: CASSSYTGWANTEAFF; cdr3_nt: TGTGCCAGCTCATCATACACAGGTTGGGCGAACACTGAAGCTTTCTTT
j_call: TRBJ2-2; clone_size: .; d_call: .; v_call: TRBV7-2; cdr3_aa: CASSLKWTGELFF; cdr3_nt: TGTGCCAGCAGCCTGAAGTGGACCGGGGAGCTGTTTTTT
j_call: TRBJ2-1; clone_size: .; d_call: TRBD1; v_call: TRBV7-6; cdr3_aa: CASSLVGAGYNRGYENEQFF; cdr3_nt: TGTGCCAGCAGCTTAGTGGGGGCCGGGTACAACAGGGGGTATGAAAATGAGCAGTTCTTC
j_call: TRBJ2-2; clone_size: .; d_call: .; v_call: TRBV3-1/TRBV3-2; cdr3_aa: CASSQETRWSGELFF; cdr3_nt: TGTGCCAGCAGCCAAGAAACGCGGTGGTCCGGGGAGCTGTTTTTT
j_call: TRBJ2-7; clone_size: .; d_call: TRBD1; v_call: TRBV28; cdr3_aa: CASSQRTGGGYEQYF; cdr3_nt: TGTGCCAGCAGCCAGAGGACAGGGGGCGGCTACGAGCAGTACTTC
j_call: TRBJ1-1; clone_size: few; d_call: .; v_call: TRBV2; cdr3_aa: CASGADTEAFF; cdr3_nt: TGTGCCAGTGGGGCGGACACTGAAGCTTTCTTT
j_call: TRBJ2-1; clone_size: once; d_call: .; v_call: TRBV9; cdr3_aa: CASSVALPRRSEGGEQFF; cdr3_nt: TGTGCCAGCAGCGTAGCACTACCTCGCCGGTCGGAGGGCGGTGAGCAGTTCTTC
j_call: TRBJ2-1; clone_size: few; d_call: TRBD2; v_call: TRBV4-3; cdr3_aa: CASSQGSVLAGGSYNEQFF; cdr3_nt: TGCGCCAGCAGCCAAGGTAGCGTTCTAGCGGGGGGCTCCTACAATGAGCAGTTCTTC
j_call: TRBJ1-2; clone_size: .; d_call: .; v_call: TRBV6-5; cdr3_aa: CASTGTKFSYGGYTF; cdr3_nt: TGTGCCAGCACCGGGACAAAGTTTAGTTATGGCGGCTACACCTTC
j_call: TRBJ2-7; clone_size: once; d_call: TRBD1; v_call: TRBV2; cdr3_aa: CASRGTGGYEQYF; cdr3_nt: TGTGCCAGCAGAGGGACAGGGGGCTACGAGCAGTACTTC
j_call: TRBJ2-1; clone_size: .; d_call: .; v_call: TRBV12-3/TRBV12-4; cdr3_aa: CASSPRVHPQFF; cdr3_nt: TGTGCCAGCAGTCCCCGGGTACACCCCCAGTTCTTC
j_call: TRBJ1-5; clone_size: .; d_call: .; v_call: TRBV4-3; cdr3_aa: CASSQNSNQPQHF; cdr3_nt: TGCGCCAGCAGCCAAAATAGCAATCAGCCCCAGCATTTT
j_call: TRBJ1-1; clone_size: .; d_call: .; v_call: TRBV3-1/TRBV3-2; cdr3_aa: CASSQEGGNTEAFF; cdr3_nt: TGTGCCAGCAGCCAAGAAGGGGGGAACACTGAAGCTTTCTTT
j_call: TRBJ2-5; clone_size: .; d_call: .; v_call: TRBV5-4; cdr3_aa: CASSLGIALKETQYF; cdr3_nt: TGTGCCAGCAGCTTAGGGATTGCTTTGAAAGAGACCCAGTACTTC
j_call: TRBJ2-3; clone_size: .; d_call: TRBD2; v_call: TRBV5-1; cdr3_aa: CASSPFGRGGTDTQYF; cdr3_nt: TGCGCCAGCAGCCCCTTTGGGCGGGGGGGCACAGATACGCAGTATTTT
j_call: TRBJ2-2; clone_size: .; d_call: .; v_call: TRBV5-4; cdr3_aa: CASSLVSSMNTGELFF; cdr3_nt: TGTGCCAGCAGCTTGGTCTCTAGTATGAACACCGGGGAGCTGTTTTTT
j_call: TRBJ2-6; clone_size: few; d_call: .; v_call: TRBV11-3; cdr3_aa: CASSPTGGGANVLTF; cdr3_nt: TGTGCCAGCAGCCCGACGGGCGGAGGGGCCAACGTCCTGACTTTC
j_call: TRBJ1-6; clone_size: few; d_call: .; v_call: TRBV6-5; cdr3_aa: CASSYTTNPKDPLHF; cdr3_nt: TGTGCCAGCAGTTACACGACTAACCCAAAGGACCCCCTCCACTTT
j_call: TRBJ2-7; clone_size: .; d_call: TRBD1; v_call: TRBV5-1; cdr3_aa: CASSFGTDEQYF; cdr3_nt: TGCGCCAGCAGCTTCGGGACAGATGAGCAGTACTTC
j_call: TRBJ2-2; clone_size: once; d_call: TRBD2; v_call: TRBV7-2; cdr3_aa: CASTTNPTSGILTGELFF; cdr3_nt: TGTGCCAGCACCACGAACCCGACTAGCGGGATTCTCACCGGGGAGCTGTTTTTT
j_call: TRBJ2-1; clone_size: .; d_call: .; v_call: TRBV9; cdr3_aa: CASSLGGGHLNEQFF; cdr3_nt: TGTGCCAGCAGCCTGGGGGGGGGCCATTTGAATGAGCAGTTCTTC